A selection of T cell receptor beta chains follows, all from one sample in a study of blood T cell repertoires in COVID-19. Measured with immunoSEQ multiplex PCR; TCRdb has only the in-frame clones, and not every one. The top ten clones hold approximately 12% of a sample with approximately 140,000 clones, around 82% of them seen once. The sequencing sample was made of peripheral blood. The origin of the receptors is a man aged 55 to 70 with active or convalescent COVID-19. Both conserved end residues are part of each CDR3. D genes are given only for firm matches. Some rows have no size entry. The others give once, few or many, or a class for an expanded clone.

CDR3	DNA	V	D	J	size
CASSQGVGQGNEQFF	TGCGCCAGCAGCCAAGGGGTAGGTCAGGGCAATGAGCAGTTCTTC	TRBV4-3	.	TRBJ2-1	.
CASSLDPGMETQYF	TGTGCCAGCAGCTTAGATCCAGGGATGGAGACCCAGTACTTC	TRBV7-9	.	TRBJ2-5	.
CASIGEGYNEQFF	TGTGCCAGCATTGGCGAGGGCTACAATGAGCAGTTCTTC	TRBV28	.	TRBJ2-1	.
CASSPLTSGISWSTDTQYF	TGTGCCAGCAGTCCTTTGACTAGCGGGATTTCCTGGAGCACAGATACGCAGTATTTT	TRBV28	TRBD2	TRBJ2-3	.
CASSFLGQGTTEAFF	TGTGCCAGCAGTTTCCTCGGACAGGGGACCACTGAAGCTTTCTTT	TRBV28	TRBD1	TRBJ1-1	.
CASSLVWTGYKGTQYF	TGTGCCAGCAGCTTAGTTTGGACAGGGTATAAGGGTACGCAGTATTTT	TRBV7-7	TRBD1	TRBJ2-3	.
CASSVGLAGQPFYEQFF	TGTGCCAGCAGCGTAGGCCTAGCGGGACAGCCTTTCTATGAGCAGTTCTTC	TRBV9	TRBD2	TRBJ2-1	few
CASSLTLQDLTVGYTF	TGTGCCAGCAGTCTCACCCTACAGGATCTGACGGTGGGCTACACCTTC	TRBV3-1/TRBV3-2	.	TRBJ1-2	.
CASSPQGTATEAFF	TGTGCCAGCTCACCGCAGGGGACGGCCACTGAAGCTTTCTTT	TRBV18	.	TRBJ1-1	.
CASSPFARDRTNYGYTF	TGTGCCAGCTCACCATTCGCGCGGGACAGGACTAACTATGGCTACACCTTC	TRBV18	TRBD1	TRBJ1-2	once
CASSRSVQPQHF	TGTGCCAGCAGCCGATCGGTGCAGCCCCAGCATTTT	TRBV28	.	TRBJ1-5	.
CASGTGTNNEQYF	TGTGCCAGCGGAACCGGGACAAACAACGAGCAGTACTTC	TRBV7-9	.	TRBJ2-7	.
CASSLDGGSYEQYF	TGTGCCAGCAGCTTAGACGGAGGCTCCTACGAGCAGTACTTC	TRBV7-9	.	TRBJ2-7	.
CASVQPQHF	TGTGCCTCCGTACAGCCCCAGCATTTT	TRBV24-1	.	TRBJ1-5	.
CASSNRQAALSGYTF	TGTGCCAGCAGCAATCGACAGGCCGCCCTATCTGGCTACACCTTC	TRBV5-6	.	TRBJ1-2	once
CSASGRGRYEQYF	TGCAGTGCTAGTGGCAGGGGGCGGTACGAGCAGTACTTC	TRBV20-1	TRBD1	TRBJ2-7	many
CASSPGLQETQYF	TGTGCCAGCAGCCCGGGACTCCAAGAGACCCAGTACTTC	TRBV11-3	.	TRBJ2-5	.
CASSPREGFGPGEQFF	TGTGCCAGCTCACCACGGGAGGGATTCGGTCCCGGTGAGCAGTTCTTC	TRBV18	TRBD2	TRBJ2-1	.
CASSFSGTDTQYF	TGTGCCAGCAGCTTCAGCGGCACAGATACGCAGTATTTT	TRBV7-9	.	TRBJ2-3	.
CSVEEQGGTEAFF	TGCAGCGTTGAAGAACAGGGGGGCACTGAAGCTTTCTTT	TRBV29-1	TRBD1	TRBJ1-1	.
CASSLGRQGGEQYF	TGCGCCAGCAGCTTAGGGCGACAGGGGGGCGAGCAGTACTTC	TRBV5-1	TRBD1	TRBJ2-7	few
CASGDRAHGYTF	TGTGCCAGCGGGGACAGGGCCCATGGCTACACCTTC	TRBV6-4	TRBD1	TRBJ1-2	.
CASSRRGGGTDTQYF	TGTGCCAGCAGCCGCCGAGGCGGGGGCACAGATACGCAGTATTTT	TRBV13	.	TRBJ2-3	.
CASSPGGDSGYTF	TGTGCCAGCAGCCCCGGGGGAGACTCTGGCTACACCTTC	TRBV7-3	.	TRBJ1-2	.
CASSAYRGNTEAFF	TGTGCCAGCAGTGCTTACAGGGGGAACACTGAAGCTTTCTTT	TRBV25-1	TRBD1	TRBJ1-1	.
CATTQVRGQRNEKLFF	TGTGCCACCACCCAGGTACGGGGACAGCGAAATGAAAAACTGTTTTTT	TRBV15	TRBD1	TRBJ1-4	once
CASSLLGSGSQETQYF	TGCGCCAGCAGCTTGTTGGGTAGCGGGAGCCAAGAGACCCAGTACTTC	TRBV5-1	TRBD2	TRBJ2-5	.
CASSFRGLATYEQYF	TGCGCCAGCAGTTTCAGGGGACTAGCCACCTACGAGCAGTACTTC	TRBV4-1	TRBD2	TRBJ2-7	.
CASSKELVRGTTDTQYF	TGTGCCAGCAGCAAAGAGTTGGTCAGGGGTACCACAGATACGCAGTATTTT	TRBV21-1	.	TRBJ2-3	.
CASSIGIQSNQPQHF	TGTGCCAGTAGTATCGGGATACAATCCAATCAGCCCCAGCATTTT	TRBV19	.	TRBJ1-5	.
CASSGQGNEQYF	TGTGCCAGCAGCGGGCAGGGGAACGAGCAGTACTTC	TRBV7-9	.	TRBJ2-7	.
CASSFPGLTDTQYF	TGTGCCAGCAGCTTCCCAGGACTCACAGATACGCAGTATTTT	TRBV7-2	.	TRBJ2-3	.
CASSLPTGTGDSPLHF	TGTGCCAGCAGCTTACCGACCGGGACAGGAGATTCACCCCTCCACTTT	TRBV13	TRBD1	TRBJ1-6	.
CAISGVERTYGYTF	TGTGCCATCAGTGGTGTCGAGCGGACCTATGGCTACACCTTC	TRBV10-3	.	TRBJ1-2	.